These 27 T cell receptor beta chains were sequenced from one sample in a study of CD8 T cells in Susac syndrome (dated by TCRdb to about 2019). Receptor amplification or capture employed the immunoSEQ multiplex PCR assay. RNA was extracted with the RNeasy kit and about 0.5 to 1 ug was reverse transcribed using random hexamers. The public reads were reanalyzed by TCRdb: fastp trimming at Q25, MiXCR alignment, in-frame beta chains only. Merged by CDR3 protein, the rows form single entries marked with the most common genes and DNA. The sample profile shows roughly 190,000 distinct CDR3 sequences; approximately 95% of them were found once. Approximately 0.098% of the sample rests with the top ten. Sequences were obtained from CD4+ T cells from PBMCs. The receptor set was obtained from a human donor in good health.

The CDR3 nucleotides are TGTGCCAGCAGCTTAGCGTTTGGGAAGGGCTCCTACGAGCAGTACGTC. Translation gives CASSLAFGKGSYEQYV. The chain couples TRBV7-8 to TRBJ2-7; D remains unclear. V lost 0 bases, J lost 0 bases, and 12 bases lay in between. Germline-derived CDR1 and CDR2 are SGHVS and FQNEAQ. This CDR3 region has 16 residues.

V and J are TRBV19 and TRBJ1-5; D remains ambiguous. Trimming took 5 bases from V and 4 from J, leaving 12 bases between them. The germline V gene has CDR1 LNHDA and CDR2 SQIVND (reference sequence). The CDR3 loop spans 14 amino acids. The CDR3 bases are TGTGCCAGTAGTCTAAGAAGCTATAATCAGCCCCAGCATTTT. This gives the protein CASSLRSYNQPQHF.

The rearrangement joins TRBV2 to TRBJ2-2; D perhaps matches TRBD1 (6 bases). This CDR3 spans 14 amino acids. The V gene lost 11 bases and the J gene lost 2 bases, with 15 bases spanning the gap. Germline V lookup: CDR1 SNHLY, CDR2 FYNNEI. The CDR3 DNA reads TGTGCCGGTACAGGGTTGGAAAACACCGGGGAGCTGTTTTTT. Translated, it gives CAGTGLENTGELFF.

The J gene is TRBJ1-3, the V gene TRBV6-2 or TRBV6-3; no clear D. Trimming took off 6 bases at V and 1 base at J, with 22 bases between the two ends. This CDR3 is 18 amino acids long. The germline V gene encodes CDR1 MNHEY and CDR2 SVGEGT. CDR3 residues: CASRSEAYGLYSGNTIYF. The CDR3 coding sequence is TGTGCCAGCAGATCCGAAGCCTACGGCCTATATTCTGGAAACACCATATATTTT.

The chain carries TRBV14 and TRBJ2-1; TRBD2 matches at 10 bases. The CDR3 is 16 amino acids. The ends lost 3 bases at V and 6 bases at J; junction bases unmatched: 8. The V gene's germline CDR1 is SGHDN and CDR2 FVKESK. DNA of the CDR3: TGTGCCAGCAGCCACCACCTAACTAGCGGGGCCAATGAGCAGTTCTTC. Protein sequence: CASSHHLTSGANEQFF.

The gene calls are TRBV28 and TRBJ2-3, with a tentative D call TRBD1 (8 bases). This CDR3 is 15 amino acids long. Germline V gene lookup returns CDR1 MDHEN and CDR2 SYDVKM. The V end lost 4 bases, the J end lost 3 bases, and 14 bases lay between the germline ends. This chain's CDR3 is CASSSEQGGTDTQYF. Written as DNA, the CDR3 is TGTGCCAGCAGTTCCGAACAGGGGGGGACAGATACGCAGTATTTT.

In this sample, this clonotype turned up a few times. This chain joins TRBV6-2 or TRBV6-3 and TRBJ1-5; the match to TRBD1 covers 11 bases. In germline, CDR1 is MNHEY, CDR2 SVGEGT. The CDR3 consists of 13 residues. V dropped 8 bases and J dropped 5; count of bases not matched to a gene: 2. The CDR3 is CASGTGGDQPQHF. The DNA for the CDR3 is TGTGCCAGCGGGACAGGGGGGGATCAGCCCCAGCATTTT.

The table lists this clonotype with a few counts. CDR3 sequence (DNA): TGTGCCAGCTCACCAGGACAGCTTAATGAAAAACTGTTTTTT. This translates into CASSPGQLNEKLFF. The chain has TRBV18 and TRBJ1-4; D possibly corresponds to TRBD1 (6 bases). The CDR3 loop spans 14 amino acids. The germline V gene encodes CDR1 KGHSH and CDR2 LQKENI. Trimming removed 2 bases at V and 4 bases at J, with 8 bases between.

Only one count was recorded for this clonotype. CDR3 in DNA: TGCAGTGCTAGAGGCGTGACCAGGGGCTATGGCTACACCTTC. Amino acids: CSARGVTRGYGYTF. The chain links TRBV20-1 to TRBJ1-2; D possibly corresponds to TRBD1 (6 bases). V was shortened by 1 base and J by 4 bases, with 13 bases between the two germline ends. In germline, CDR1 is DFQATT, CDR2 SNEGSKA (reference sequence). The CDR3 sequence is 14 residues long.

J is TRBJ1-1 and V is TRBV9; D unresolved. The CDR3 is made up of 14 amino acids. CDR1 and CDR2 (germline): SGDLS, YYNGEE. Trimming left V 0 bases short and J 3 bases short, with 9 bases between. The CDR3 is CASSVAPAYTEAFF. As DNA, the CDR3 is TGTGCCAGCAGCGTAGCACCCGCATACACTGAAGCTTTCTTT.

The chain is built from TRBV6-2 or TRBV6-3 and TRBJ1-2; D gene uncertain. V lost 7 bases, J lost 2 bases, and 11 bases lay in between. Germline V gene sequence: CDR1 MNHEY, CDR2 SVGEGT. The CDR3 runs 13 residues. The CDR3 protein is CASIVQRNYGYTF. The CDR3 region has the DNA TGTGCCAGCATCGTACAGCGAAACTATGGCTACACCTTC.

The gene calls are TRBV20-1 and TRBJ2-6; 8 nucleotides agree with TRBD1. Unmatched junction bases numbered 19, after V lost 6 bases and J lost 9 bases. The length of the CDR3 is 17 residues. Germline lookup yields CDR1 DFQATT and CDR2 SNEGSKA (reference sequence). The CDR3 sequence is CSAWDRPPLSSGNVLTF. The CDR3 DNA reads TGCAGTGCGTGGGACAGGCCTCCGCTCTCTTCGGGCAACGTCCTGACTTTC.

In DNA, the CDR3 is TGCAGCGTTGAAATGCGCCCTAGGAACTATGGCTACACCTTC. Its protein product is CSVEMRPRNYGYTF. The V call is TRBV29-1, the J call TRBJ1-2; D is undetermined. V lost 2 bases, J lost 2 bases, and 12 bases lay in between. Germline V CDR1 and CDR2: SQVTM, ANQGSEA. The CDR3 consists of 14 residues.

This chain uses TRBV9 with TRBJ2-5, with TRBD1 matching 7 bases. V lost 0 bases to trimming and J lost 1 base; unmatched junction nucleotides: 6. The length of the CDR3 is 16 residues. Germline assignment: CDR1 SGDLS and CDR2 YYNGEE. DNA for the CDR3: TGTGCCAGCAGCGTAGGAGGGGACAGACGCCAAGAGACCCAGTACTTC. This codes for CASSVGGDRRQETQYF. Drawing the rest from reference TRBV9 and TRBJ2-5, the complete variable domain is DSGVTQTPKHLITATGQRVTLRCSPRSGDLSVYWYQQSLDQGLQFLIQYYNGEERAKGNILERFSAQQFPDLHSELNLSSLELGDSALYFCASSVGGDRRQETQYFGPGTRLLVL.

The chain joins TRBV5-4 to TRBJ2-5; D gene ambiguous. CDR1 and CDR2 from the germline V gene are SGHNT and YYREEE (reference sequence). V dropped 1 base and J dropped 3 bases, with 7 bases sitting between them. CDR3 length: 13 amino acids. This CDR3 is CASSLRAEETQYF. In DNA, the CDR3 is TGTGCCAGCAGCTTGAGGGCGGAAGAGACCCAGTACTTC.

The chain uses TRBV5-1 and TRBJ1-4; D ambiguous. The CDR3 has 14 amino acids. CDR1 is SGHRS and CDR2 is YFSETQ in the germline V gene. The V end lost 2 bases, the J end lost 3 bases, and 8 bases lay between the germline ends. This CDR3 is CASSFEGSNEKLFF. For the CDR3, the DNA is TGCGCCAGCAGCTTTGAAGGGTCTAATGAAAAACTGTTTTTT.

Many counts were recorded for this clonotype. This chain joins TRBV18 and TRBJ1-1; 9 bases match TRBD1. CDR3 length: 14 residues. The V gene's germline CDR1 is KGHSH and CDR2 LQKENI. Trimming cost V 8 bases and J 1 base; bases outside gene matches: 5. This chain's CDR3 is CASSLGQGNTEAFF. CDR3 bases: TGTGCCAGCAGCTTGGGACAGGGGAACACTGAAGCTTTCTTT.

V and J are TRBV4-1 and TRBJ2-2; D is unresolved. With 0 bases removed from V and 0 bases from J, the gap between germline ends came to 2 bases. Germline V gene lookup returns CDR1 MGHRA and CDR2 YSYEKL. CDR3 length: 14 amino acids. This chain's CDR3 is CASSQETNTGELFF. In nucleotides, the CDR3 is TGCGCCAGCAGCCAAGAAACGAACACCGGGGAGCTGTTTTTT.

The chain joins TRBV9 to TRBJ2-1; D is unclear. This CDR3 spans 13 amino acids. V lost 3 bases to trimming and J lost 1 base, with 5 bases between them. Germline V gives CDR1 SGDLS, CDR2 YYNGEE. The CDR3 DNA reads as TGTGCCAGCAGCGCCCAGTCCTACAATGAGCAGTTCTTC. This codes for CASSAQSYNEQFF.

The V gene is TRBV6-6, the J gene TRBJ2-7; 7 positions agree with TRBD1. This CDR3 is 15 amino acids long. Germline CDR1 and CDR2: MNHNY and SVGAGI (reference sequence). Trimming at V came to 6 bases and at J to 5 bases, leaving 13 bases not matched to a gene. The CDR3 nucleotides are TGTGCCAGCAGACTACCCGTAGAGAGGGGGCACGAGCAGTACGTC. It translates to CASRLPVERGHEQYV.

This chain connects TRBV7-2 to TRBJ2-1, with 7 bases identical to TRBD1. V lost 3 bases, J lost 6 bases, and 5 bases stayed unmatched. There are 14 residues in the CDR3. Germline V CDR1 and CDR2: SGHTA, FQGNSA. CDR3 sequence: CASSFDRVRNEQFF. In DNA form, the CDR3 reads TGTGCCAGCAGCTTCGACAGGGTACGCAATGAGCAGTTCTTC.

The chain has TRBV24-1 and TRBJ2-3, with a possible D match to TRBD2 (5 bases). Germline assignment: CDR1 KGHDR and CDR2 SFDVKD. The V gene lost 4 bases and the J gene lost 3 bases, with 7 bases spanning the gap. This CDR3 contains 13 residues. The CDR3 reads CATSDTRTDTQYF. The CDR3 DNA reads TGTGCCACCAGTGACACTAGGACAGATACGCAGTATTTT.

The chain has TRBV4-2 and TRBJ1-2, with a possible D match to TRBD1 (5 bases). CDR3 length: 16 residues. Trimming removed 0 bases from V and 4 bases from J, with 15 bases in between. Germline CDR1 and CDR2: LGHNA and YNFKEQ. CDR3 nucleotide sequence: TGTGCCAGCAGCCAAGATCACGTCAGGGAGGGCTATGGCTACACCTTC. Translation: CASSQDHVREGYGYTF.

This clonotype has just a few counts. The CDR3 DNA reads as TGTGCCAGCAGCCCCGGGACGGCTCAGCGGGGCTACACCTTC. Its translation is CASSPGTAQRGYTF. The chain carries TRBV3-1 and TRBJ1-2; perhaps TRBD1 as D (5 bases). The CDR3 has 14 amino acids. Trimming took 4 bases from V and 8 from J, leaving 17 bases between them. Germline V gives CDR1 LGHDT, CDR2 YNNKEL (reference sequence).

This sequence joins TRBV13 and TRBJ2-7, with D possibly being TRBD2 (5 bases). CDR3 length: 13 amino acids. Deletions cut 10 bases from V and 6 bases from J, with 19 bases between. The germline V gene encodes CDR1 PRHDT and CDR2 FYEKMQ (reference sequence). The CDR3 nucleotides read TGTGCCACCGGGGTTCTTCGTATTGGCGAGCAGTACTTC. Translating gives CATGVLRIGEQYF.

The rearrangement uses TRBV20-1 and TRBJ2-7; D is undetermined. CDR1 is DFQATT, CDR2 SNEGSKA, per germline (reference sequence). Trimming removed 1 base at V and 2 bases at J, with 3 bases between. The CDR3 is 11 residues long. The CDR3 loop is CSARGAYEQYV. In DNA, the CDR3 is TGCAGTGCTAGAGGGGCCTACGAGCAGTACGTC.

The rearrangement uses TRBV6-2 or TRBV6-3 and TRBJ1-5; tentatively, D is TRBD1 (6 bases). V dropped 6 bases and J dropped 7 bases, with 16 bases sitting between them. The CDR3 is made up of 14 amino acids. The germline V gene encodes CDR1 MNHEY and CDR2 SVGEGT. CDR3 protein: CASRETGSGQPQHF. The DNA of the CDR3 is TGTGCCAGCAGAGAAACAGGGTCTGGCCAGCCCCAGCATTTT.